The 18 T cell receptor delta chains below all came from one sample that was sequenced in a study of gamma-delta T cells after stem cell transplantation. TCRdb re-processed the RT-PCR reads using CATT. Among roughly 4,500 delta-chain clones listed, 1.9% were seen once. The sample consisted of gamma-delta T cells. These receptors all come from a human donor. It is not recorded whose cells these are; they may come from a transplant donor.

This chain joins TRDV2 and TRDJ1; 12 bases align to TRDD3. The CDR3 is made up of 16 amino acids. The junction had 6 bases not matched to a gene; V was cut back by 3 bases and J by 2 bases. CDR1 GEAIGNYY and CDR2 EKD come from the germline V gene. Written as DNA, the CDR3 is TGTGCCTGTGACCGACTGGGGGATACAAGGACCGATAAACTCATCTTT. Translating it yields CACDRLGDTRTDKLIF.

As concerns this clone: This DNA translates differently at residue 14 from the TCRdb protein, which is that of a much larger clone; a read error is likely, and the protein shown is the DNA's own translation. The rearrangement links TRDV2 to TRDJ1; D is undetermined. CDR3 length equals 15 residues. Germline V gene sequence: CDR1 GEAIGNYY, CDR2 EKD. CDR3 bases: TGTGCCTGTGACACCCTCGGGACGGCCAACGATAAACTCACCTTT. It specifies CACDTLGTANDKLTF.

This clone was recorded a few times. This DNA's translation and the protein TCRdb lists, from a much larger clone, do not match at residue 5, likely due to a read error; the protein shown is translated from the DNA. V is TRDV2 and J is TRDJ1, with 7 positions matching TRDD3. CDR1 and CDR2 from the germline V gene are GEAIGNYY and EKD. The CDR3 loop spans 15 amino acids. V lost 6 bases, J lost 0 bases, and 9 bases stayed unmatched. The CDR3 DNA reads TGTGCCTGTTTCTCTCTGGGGGGCTACACCGATAAACTCATCTTT. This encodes CACFSLGGYTDKLIF.

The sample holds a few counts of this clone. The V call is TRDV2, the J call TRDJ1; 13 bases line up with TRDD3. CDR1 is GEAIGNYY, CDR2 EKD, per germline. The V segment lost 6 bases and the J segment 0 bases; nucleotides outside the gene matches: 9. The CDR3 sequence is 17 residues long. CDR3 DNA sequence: TGTGCCTGTCTTCTACTGGGGGATACGCGGGACACCGATAAACTCATCTTT. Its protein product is CACLLLGDTRDTDKLIF.

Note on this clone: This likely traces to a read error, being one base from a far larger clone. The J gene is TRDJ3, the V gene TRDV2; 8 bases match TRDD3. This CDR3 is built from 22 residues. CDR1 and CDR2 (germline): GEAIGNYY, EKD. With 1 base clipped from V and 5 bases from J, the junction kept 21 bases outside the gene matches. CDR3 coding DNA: TGTGCCTGTGACACGGTTGAATATACTGGGGGTGCCGCGTCCCGGGACACCCGACAGATGTTTTTC. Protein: CACDTVEYTGGAASRDTRQMFF.

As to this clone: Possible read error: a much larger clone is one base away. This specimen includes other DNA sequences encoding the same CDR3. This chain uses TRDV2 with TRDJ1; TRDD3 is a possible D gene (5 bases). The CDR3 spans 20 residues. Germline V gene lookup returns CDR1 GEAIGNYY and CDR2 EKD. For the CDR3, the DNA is TGTGCCTGTGACACCCTACCTGCCGCCGACTTGGGGAGCTACACTGATAAACTCATCTTT. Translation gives CACDTLPAADLGSYTDKLIF.

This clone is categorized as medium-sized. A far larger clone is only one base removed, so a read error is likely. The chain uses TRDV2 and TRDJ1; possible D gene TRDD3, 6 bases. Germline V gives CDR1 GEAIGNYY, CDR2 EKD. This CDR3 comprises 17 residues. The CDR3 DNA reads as TGTGCCTGTGACAAAGTGGGGGCTCCAGTTGTGACCGATGAACTCATCTTT. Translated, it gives CACDKVGAPVVTDELIF.

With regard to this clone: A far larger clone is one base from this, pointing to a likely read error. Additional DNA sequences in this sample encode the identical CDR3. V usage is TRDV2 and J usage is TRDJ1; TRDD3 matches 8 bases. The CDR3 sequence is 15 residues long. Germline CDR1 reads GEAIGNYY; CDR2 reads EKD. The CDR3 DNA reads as TGTGCCTGTGACACCGTCGGGCGGGATACGGGTAAACTAATCTTT. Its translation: CACDTVGRDTGKLIF.

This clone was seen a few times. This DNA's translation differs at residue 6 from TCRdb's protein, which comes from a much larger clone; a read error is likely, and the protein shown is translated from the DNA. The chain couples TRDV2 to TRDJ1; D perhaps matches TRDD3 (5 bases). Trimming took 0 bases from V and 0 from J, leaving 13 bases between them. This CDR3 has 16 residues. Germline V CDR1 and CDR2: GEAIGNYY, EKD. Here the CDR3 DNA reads TGTGCCTGTGACACCGCGACGAGGGGGTACACCGATAAACTCATCTTT. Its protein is CACDTATRGYTDKLIF.

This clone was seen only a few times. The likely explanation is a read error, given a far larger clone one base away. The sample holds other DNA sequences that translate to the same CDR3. CDR3 amino acids: CACDTVGDTSSWDTRQMFF. In DNA form, the CDR3 reads TGTGCCTGTGACACCGTAGGGGATACCAGCTCCTGGGACACTCGACAGATGTTTTTC. The rearrangement joins TRDV2 to TRDJ3; TRDD3 aligns across 8 bases. CDR3 length: 19 amino acids. Looked up from germline, CDR1 is GEAIGNYY and CDR2 is EKD.

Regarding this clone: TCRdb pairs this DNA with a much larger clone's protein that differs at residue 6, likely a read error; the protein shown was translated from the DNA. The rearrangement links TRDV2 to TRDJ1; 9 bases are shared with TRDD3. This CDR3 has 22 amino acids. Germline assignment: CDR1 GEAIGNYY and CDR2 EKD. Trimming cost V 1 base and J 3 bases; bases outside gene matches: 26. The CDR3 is CACDTTLSRPDAGDTQSDKLIF. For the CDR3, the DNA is TGTGCCTGTGACACGACGCTGTCACGGCCTGACGCTGGGGATACGCAGTCCGATAAACTCATCTTT.

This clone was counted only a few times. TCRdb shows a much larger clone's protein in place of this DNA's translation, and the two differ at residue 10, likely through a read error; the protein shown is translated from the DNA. The CDR3 bases are TGTGCCTGTGACATCTTACTCAGGGGAGCCACCGATAAACTCATCTTT. It yields the protein CACDILLRGATDKLIF. The chain recombines TRDV2 with TRDJ1; possibly TRDD3 for D (5 bases). Germline V gene data show CDR1 as GEAIGNYY and CDR2 as EKD. V lost 2 bases and J lost 1, with 16 bases in between. The length of the CDR3 is 16 residues.

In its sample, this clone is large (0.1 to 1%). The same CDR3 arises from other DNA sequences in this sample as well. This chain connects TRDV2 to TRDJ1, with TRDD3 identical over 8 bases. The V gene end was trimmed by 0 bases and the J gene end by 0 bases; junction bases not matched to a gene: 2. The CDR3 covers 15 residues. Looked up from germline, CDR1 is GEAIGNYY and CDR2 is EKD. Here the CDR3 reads CACDTLGEHTDKLIF. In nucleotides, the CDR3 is TGTGCCTGTGACACCCTGGGGGAACACACCGATAAACTCATCTTT.

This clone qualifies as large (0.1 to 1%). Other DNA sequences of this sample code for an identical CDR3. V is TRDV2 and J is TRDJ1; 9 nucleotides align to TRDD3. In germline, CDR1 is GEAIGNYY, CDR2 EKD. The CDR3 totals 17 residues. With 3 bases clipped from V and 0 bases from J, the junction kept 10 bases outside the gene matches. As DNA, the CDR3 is TGTGCCTGTGACGGACTGGGGGACCTTCTTAACACCGATAAACTCATCTTT. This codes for CACDGLGDLLNTDKLIF.

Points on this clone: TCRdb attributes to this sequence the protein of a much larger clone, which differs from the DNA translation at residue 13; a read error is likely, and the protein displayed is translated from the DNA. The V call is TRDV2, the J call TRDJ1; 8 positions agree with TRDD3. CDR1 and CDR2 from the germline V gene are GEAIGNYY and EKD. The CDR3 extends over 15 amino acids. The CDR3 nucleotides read TGTGCCTGTGACACCGTCGGGCGGGATACGGGTAAAATCATCTTT. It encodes CACDTVGRDTGKIIF.

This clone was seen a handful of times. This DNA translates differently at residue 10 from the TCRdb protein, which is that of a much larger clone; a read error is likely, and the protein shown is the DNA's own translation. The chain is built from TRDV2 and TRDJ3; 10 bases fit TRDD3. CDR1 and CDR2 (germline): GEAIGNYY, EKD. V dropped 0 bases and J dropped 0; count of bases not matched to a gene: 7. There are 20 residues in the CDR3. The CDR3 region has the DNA TGTGCCTGTGACACCGTACTGGGGGATGCAATCTCCTGGGACACCCGACAGATGTTTTTC. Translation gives CACDTVLGDAISWDTRQMFF.

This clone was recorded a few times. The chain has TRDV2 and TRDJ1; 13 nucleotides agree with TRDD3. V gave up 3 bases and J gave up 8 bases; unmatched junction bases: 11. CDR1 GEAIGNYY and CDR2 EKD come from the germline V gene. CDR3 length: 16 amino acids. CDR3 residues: CACDPLLLGDTEKLIF. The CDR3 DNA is TGTGCCTGTGACCCCCTCTTACTGGGGGATACGGAGAAACTCATCTTT.

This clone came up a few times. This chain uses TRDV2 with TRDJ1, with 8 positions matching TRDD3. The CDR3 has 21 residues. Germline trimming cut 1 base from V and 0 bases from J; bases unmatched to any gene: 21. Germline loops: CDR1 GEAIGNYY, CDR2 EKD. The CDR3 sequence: CACDTVLKLGVPNAYTDKLIF. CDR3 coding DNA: TGTGCCTGTGACACGGTTCTGAAACTGGGGGTCCCCAACGCGTACACCGATAAACTCATCTTT.